A selection of T cell receptor beta chains follows, all from one sample in a study of T cell changes during pregnancy in multiple sclerosis. TCRdb's copy holds only in-frame clones and misses some; the assay was immunoSEQ multiplex PCR. The sample holds tens of thousands of clones, 85% to 95% seen once. The specimen comprised peripheral blood, sampled after pregnancy. Every receptor here comes from a female donor with multiple sclerosis, enrolled in a pregnancy study. Both conserved end residues are part of each CDR3. The D gene is left open where the match is weak. Size tells how often a clone was seen (once, few, many) or the class of an expanded clone, and some rows leave it out.

-	TRBV6-4	TRBD2	TRBJ2-1	TGTGCCAGCAGTCTACTAGCGGTGCTTAGCTCCTACAATGAGCAGTTCTTC	CASSLLAVLSSYNEQFF
-	TRBV6-5	-	TRBJ2-7	TGTGCCAGCAGTTACTCCCCCTCCCTCGAGCAGTACTTC	CASSYSPSLEQYF
once	TRBV9	-	TRBJ2-7	TGTGCCAGCAGCGGCGGAGTTAACACTGTACCCTACGAGCAGTACTTC	CASSGGVNTVPYEQYF
-	TRBV7-6	-	TRBJ1-2	TGTGCCAGCAGCTTAGAGGGGTATGGCTACACCTTC	CASSLEGYGYTF
-	TRBV5-1	TRBD1	TRBJ2-5	TGCGCCAGCAGCTTGGAAGGACAGGGAGAGACCCAGTACTTC	CASSLEGQGETQYF
-	TRBV7-2	TRBD1	TRBJ1-1	TGTGCCAGCAGCCAGCAGGGGGACACTGAAGCTTTCTTT	CASSQQGDTEAFF
-	TRBV6-1	TRBD1	TRBJ1-2	TGTGCCAGCAGGGAAAGTGGGACAGGGGGCGAGGGTGGCTACACCTTC	CASRESGTGGEGGYTF
-	TRBV19	TRBD1	TRBJ2-7	TGTGCCAGTAGTACGGGGACAGGGGGCTACGAGCAGTACTTC	CASSTGTGGYEQYF
few	TRBV6-5	-	TRBJ1-3	TGTGCCAGCAGTTACTCAAGGGGAAAGGGAAACACCATATATTTT	CASSYSRGKGNTIYF
-	TRBV30	TRBD1	TRBJ2-7	TGTGCCTGGACAAGGGGGCTGAACTACGAGCAGTACTTC	CAWTRGLNYEQYF
-	TRBV12-5	-	TRBJ1-5	TGTGCTAGTGCTCCTCCTGATCAGCCCCAGCATTTT	CASAPPDQPQHF
-	TRBV11-2	TRBD1	TRBJ1-1	TGTGCCAGCAGCATAGGGACAGGGGGCTCGGGCACTGAAGCTTTCTTT	CASSIGTGGSGTEAFF
-	TRBV11-3	TRBD1	TRBJ2-7	TGTGCCAGCAGCTCCGGACAGGGGAAGGCCTACGAGCAGTACTTC	CASSSGQGKAYEQYF
-	TRBV13	-	TRBJ2-3	TGTGCCAGCAGCCTAAGAGGGCGCGATACGCAGTATTTT	CASSLRGRDTQYF
-	TRBV6-1	-	TRBJ2-2	TGTGCCAGCAGACGACCAGGGTCGACCGGGGAGCTGTTTTTT	CASRRPGSTGELFF
-	TRBV5-1	TRBD1	TRBJ1-4	TGCGCCAGCAGCTTGGACAGGGGAGAAAAACTGTTTTTT	CASSLDRGEKLFF
-	TRBV5-6	-	TRBJ1-1	TGTGCCAGCAGCTTTTCAAAACTCCGCGGGACTGAAGCTTTCTTT	CASSFSKLRGTEAFF
-	TRBV11-2	TRBD2	TRBJ2-5	TGTGCCAGCAGCAACCGAGCGGGGGGTCAAGAGACCCAGTACTTC	CASSNRAGGQETQYF
-	TRBV10-3	-	TRBJ2-3	TGTGCCATCAGTGTTACCCAGTCCACAGATACGCAGTATTTT	CAISVTQSTDTQYF
-	TRBV27	-	TRBJ1-1	TGTGCCAGCAGGACGGGTTGGGACACTGAAGCTTTCTTT	CASRTGWDTEAFF
once	TRBV7-3	-	TRBJ2-3	TGTGCCAGCAGCTTCCAGGGAAGCACAGATACGCAGTATTTT	CASSFQGSTDTQYF
-	TRBV7-9	-	TRBJ2-7	TGTGCCAGCAGCCCCGGGACGGGGAGGTCCGAGCAGTACTTC	CASSPGTGRSEQYF
-	TRBV7-9	TRBD2	TRBJ2-3	TGTGCCAGCAGTCCCCTGGTGGGTAGCGGGGGCGATACGCAGTATTTT	CASSPLVGSGGDTQYF
-	TRBV5-1	TRBD2	TRBJ2-1	TGCGCCAGCTCCGCCCCAGCGGGAGGGTTATACAATGAGCAGTTCTTC	CASSAPAGGLYNEQFF
few	TRBV7-2	-	TRBJ2-7	TGTGCCAGTCGGACAAGGCTTCTCGACGAGCAGTACTTC	CASRTRLLDEQYF
-	TRBV18	-	TRBJ1-4	TGTGCCAGCTCACTCGAAGAGCTCGAAAAACTGTTTTTT	CASSLEELEKLFF
-	TRBV30	TRBD2	TRBJ2-3	TGTGCCTGGAGGCTAGCGGGAGTAGATACGCAGTATTTT	CAWRLAGVDTQYF
-	TRBV5-1	-	TRBJ1-1	TGCGCCAGCAGCTACGGGGGGACTGAAGCTTTCTTT	CASSYGGTEAFF
-	TRBV27	-	TRBJ1-3	TGTGCCAGCAGACCCTCTCCAGGGTTCGGTAACACCATATATTTT	CASRPSPGFGNTIYF
once	TRBV4-1	-	TRBJ1-1	TGCGCCAGCAGCCAAGGGGAGTTCACTGAAGCTTTCTTT	CASSQGEFTEAFF
-	TRBV11-2	-	TRBJ2-7	TGTGCCAGCAGCCGTTTTATTAACGAGCAGTACTTC	CASSRFINEQYF
-	TRBV6-1	-	TRBJ2-1	TGTGCCAGCACCAGTTCCCGGCGGAATGAGCAGTTCTTC	CASTSSRRNEQFF
-	TRBV5-6	TRBD2	TRBJ2-5	TGTGCCAGCAGCCCTACTAGCGGGGCGTTCCAAGAGACCCAGTACTTC	CASSPTSGAFQETQYF
-	TRBV10-3	TRBD1	TRBJ1-1	TGTGCCATCAGCCCCCGACAGGGTGTGGTAAGCACTGAAGCTTTCTTT	CAISPRQGVVSTEAFF
-	TRBV19	-	TRBJ1-1	TGTGCCAGTAGTATAACAGTGTCACCGATGAACACTGAAGCTTTCTTT	CASSITVSPMNTEAFF
-	TRBV7-2	TRBD2	TRBJ2-1	TGTGCCAGCAGCGCCCAACACGGGACTAGCGGGAGAGGTGAGCAGTTCTTC	CASSAQHGTSGRGEQFF
-	TRBV29-1	TRBD1	TRBJ1-2	TGCAGCGGTGGCCGACAGGGGAACTATGGCTACACCTTC	CSGGRQGNYGYTF
-	TRBV6-5	-	TRBJ2-7	TGTGCCAGCACCCCCCGCGGTGCCTACGAGCAGTACTTC	CASTPRGAYEQYF
-	TRBV10-3	TRBD1	TRBJ1-4	TGTGCCATCAGTCCCGGGACAGGGAATGAAAAACTGTTTTTT	CAISPGTGNEKLFF
-	TRBV7-2	-	TRBJ2-7	TGTGCCAGCAGCTTAACAGGTGAACTCTACGAGCAGTACTTC	CASSLTGELYEQYF
once	TRBV18	TRBD2	TRBJ2-1	TGTGCCAGCTCACTCAAACTAGCGGGAGGTTCCTACAATGAGCAGTTCTTC	CASSLKLAGGSYNEQFF
-	TRBV9	-	TRBJ1-5	TGTGCCAGCAGCGTAGGGGGACATAGCAATCAGCCCCAGCATTTT	CASSVGGHSNQPQHF
-	TRBV11-1	TRBD2	TRBJ2-1	TGTGCCAGCAGCTTAGACCCTAGCGGGAGGTACAATGAGCAGTTCTTC	CASSLDPSGRYNEQFF
-	TRBV11-1	TRBD2	TRBJ2-5	TGTGCCAGCAGCCGTAGCGGGGGGGCCACGACCCAGTACTTC	CASSRSGGATTQYF
-	TRBV7-8	-	TRBJ2-1	TGTGCCGGAGGCTCCTACAATGAGCAGTTCTTC	CAGGSYNEQFF
-	TRBV18	-	TRBJ1-1	TGTGCCAGCTCACCCCGGACAGAGAACACTGAAGCTTTCTTT	CASSPRTENTEAFF
-	TRBV19	-	TRBJ1-5	TGTGCCAGTAGTATCGGCGGCCAGCAGCCCCAGCATTTT	CASSIGGQQPQHF
-	TRBV5-6	TRBD1	TRBJ2-1	TGTGCCAGCGGCGACAGGGGGGTTCTCCACTCCTACAATGAGCAGTTCTTC	CASGDRGVLHSYNEQFF
once	TRBV30	-	TRBJ2-7	TGTGCCTGGAGTCAAGTCCTTACCCCGGGACACTCCTACGAGCAGTACTTC	CAWSQVLTPGHSYEQYF
-	TRBV9	-	TRBJ2-1	TGTGCCAGCAGCTCAAGGAGGGGTGGGGCTAGTGGGCCCCTACAGTTCTTC	CASSSRRGGASGPLQFF
-	TRBV7-9	TRBD2	TRBJ2-7	TGTGCCAGCGCTAGGGACTATCCCTTAAGCTACGAGCAGTACTTC	CASARDYPLSYEQYF
-	TRBV7-8	-	TRBJ1-6	TGTGCCAGCAGCTTAGGTACGGGGTCGGATAATTCACCCCTCCACTTT	CASSLGTGSDNSPLHF
-	TRBV7-9	-	TRBJ1-1	TGTGCCAGCAGCTTTGGAGGGGCTGAAGCTTTCTTT	CASSFGGAEAFF
-	TRBV7-9	-	TRBJ1-5	TGTGCCAGCAGCTTAGGCTCTCCGGGTATTAGCAATCAGCCCCAGCATTTT	CASSLGSPGISNQPQHF
-	TRBV29-1	-	TRBJ2-1	TGCAGCGTGGACGGGGGAAATTACAATGAGCAGTTCTTC	CSVDGGNYNEQFF
once	TRBV18	-	TRBJ2-1	TGTGCCAGCTCACCACCGATACTTAATGAGCAGTTCTTC	CASSPPILNEQFF
-	TRBV4-2	-	TRBJ1-5	TGTGCCAGCAGCCTCGGGGTCCGTCTTAGCAATCAGCCCCAGCATTTT	CASSLGVRLSNQPQHF
-	TRBV4-3	TRBD2	TRBJ2-7	TGCGCCAGCAGCCAAGTTTGGGGGGGAAAGGAGCAGTACTTC	CASSQVWGGKEQYF
-	TRBV7-2	-	TRBJ2-7	TGTGCCAGCAGCTTAGATGGGGGAGGCTACGTGCAGTACTTC	CASSLDGGGYVQYF
-	TRBV6-5	TRBD1	TRBJ2-7	TGTGCCAGCAGTTATTCGGGTGGACAGGGCTACGAGCAGTACTTC	CASSYSGGQGYEQYF